The sequence of this T cell receptor (beta chain) was determined in a study of post-analysis software for immune sequencing data (dated by TCRdb to 2014 to 2015). For the study in its entirety: Recorded disease courses included relapsing-remitting, secondary progressive and progressive-relapsing multiple sclerosis, with some patients lacking subtype annotation. Patient repertoires were compared against 11 previously published healthy control repertoires from donors aged 6 to 25 years. A subset of samples was prepared in parallel using single-end sample barcoding, then pooled and co-amplified after Illumina adapter ligation. Results the study describes overall, beyond this receptor: Significantly higher frequencies in patients than in controls were found for roughly 5 TRBV segments, including TRBV5-6, TRBV5-1 and TRBV20-1. Strong co-clustering of samples prepared in the same batch was shown by direct clustering with F measure, prompting a batch-effect correction. The control group was slightly older than the multiple sclerosis patient group. Multiple sclerosis patients had significantly lower normalized Chao1 diversity than controls, a result that suggests substantial peripheral T-cell clonal expansion.

V loses 6 bases, J loses 7 bases, and the germline ends lie 15 bases apart. The CDR3 runs 13 residues from the cysteine to the phenylalanine. Only CDR3 DNA remains: 39 bases, in frame from the first base. CDR1 and CDR2 are drawn from the germline V gene (reference sequence): SEHNR, FQNEAQ. Of note for this clonotype: Its antigen is not yet known. Base qualities were left out, and no much larger clone turns up one base away.

The library was obtained by PCR. Sequencing was performed on an Illumina HiSeq 2500. To reduce PCR and sequencing biases, unique molecular identifiers were built into the TCR beta cDNA libraries. Some 500,000 cDNA molecules were obtained for every 1 to 10 million input T cells, so each molecule roughly corresponded to one T cell. The same protocol used for the earlier healthy control dataset was applied to prepare and sequence the patient libraries. Samples belonging to the same batch were prepared together, multiplexed and sequenced on a shared HiSeq lane. The original methods were these. Raw barcoded reads were processed with MIGEC, discarding single-read molecular identifier groups before consensus assembly and CDR3 extraction. VDJtools was used for post-analysis of the clonotype tables, and diversity was normalized by down-sampling every dataset to the size of the smallest sample. To correct batch-related cross-sample contamination, repertoire overlap clustering matched CDR3 amino acid sequences but not nucleotide sequences. The public reads were reprocessed in TCRdb via fastp at Q25 and MiXCR, keeping in-frame beta chains. Identical CDR3 proteins give one entry, which carries the most common genes and DNA. The V and J calls were not made by the authors but by TCRdb's processing. For this sample there are roughly 580,000 distinct CDR3 sequences; around 47% appear just once. The ten largest clones add up to about 1.8% of the sample.

To demonstrate the VDJtools post-analysis software, TCR beta repertoires were profiled from the peripheral blood of about 13 young patients with multiple sclerosis. The multiple sclerosis patients were children and adolescents between roughly 6 and 17 years of age. The source is a girl between 5 and 17 years old with multiple sclerosis. This chain joins TRBV7-9 to TRBJ1-1; TRBD1 could be the D gene, as 5 bases match. Sample: blood. The nucleotide sequence is TGTGCCAGCAGGATAGGGGTTGTCGGTGAAGCTTTCTTT. This codes for CASRIGVVGEAFF.